These 14 T cell receptor beta chains share one sample of origin, sequenced in a study of T and B cells in COVID-19 patients. TRB rearrangements were amplified by multiplex PCR with BIOMED2 TRB-A/B primers. Each CDR3 protein gets one entry after TCRdb re-called the multiplex PCR reads with MiXCR. Among 20,000 or so distinct CDR3 sequences listed, about 31% were seen once. From blood, about 250-550 ng of genomic DNA served as TRB template. Source material: blood. The receptors derive from a human donor who had recovered from COVID-19.

V and J are TRBV6-6 and TRBJ2-6; no clear D gene. The germline gives CDR1 MNHNY, CDR2 SVGAGI (reference sequence). Trimming removed 7 bases from V and 0 bases from J, with 10 bases in between. The CDR3 is made up of 15 amino acids. CDR3 amino acids: CASTRPGSGANVLTF. The CDR3 DNA sequence: TGTGCCAGCACCAGACCGGGCTCTGGGGCCAACGTCCTGACTTTC.

This clonotype was seen only a few times. In DNA, the CDR3 is TGTGCCAGCAGTTACTCTATACGGGGTGGAGGGGTCGATACGCAGTATTTT. Amino acids: CASSYSIRGGGVDTQYF. The rearrangement joins TRBV6-6 to TRBJ2-3, with D possibly being TRBD2 (6 bases). CDR3 length: 17 residues. Germline V lookup: CDR1 MNHNY, CDR2 SVGAGI (reference sequence). The V end was cut by 0 bases, the J end by 6 bases, with 19 bases between.

This clonotype showed up just once. This rearrangement joins TRBV12-3 or TRBV12-4 to TRBJ2-7; the match to TRBD2 covers 10 bases. This CDR3 spans 11 amino acids. V lost 7 bases and J lost 7; bases outside the gene matches: 1. This chain's CDR3 is CASMTSGEQYF. CDR3 bases: TGTGCCAGCATGACTAGCGGGGAGCAGTACTTC.

The chain links TRBV6-5 to TRBJ1-3; possible D gene TRBD1, 6 bases. CDR1 is MNHEY, CDR2 SVGAGI, per germline. This CDR3 has 16 amino acids. V shed 2 bases and J shed 10 bases, with 21 bases lying between them. The CDR3 DNA sequence: TGTGCCAGCAGTTACCCCAGGGGACGGTTCCTTGCGACCATATATTTT. Amino acid sequence: CASSYPRGRFLATIYF.

The chain employs TRBV27 and TRBJ1-1, with a weak D call TRBD1 (6 bases). Germline V gives CDR1 MNHEY, CDR2 SMNVEV (reference sequence). The ends were cut back, 6 bases at V and 7 bases at J, with 12 bases in the middle. The CDR3 consists of 12 residues. The CDR3: CASRRTEFEAFF. The CDR3 region has the DNA TGTGCCAGCAGGCGGACAGAATTTGAAGCTTTCTTT.

With respect to this clonotype: A much larger clone sits a single nucleotide away, making a read error possible. The chain links TRBV15 to TRBJ2-3, with D unclear. The CDR3 has 14 amino acids. Germline V lookup: CDR1 LNHNV, CDR2 YYDKDF (reference sequence). Trimming took 5 bases from V and 2 from J, leaving 11 bases between them. The CDR3 is CATSHDPDTDTQYF. CDR3 DNA sequence: TGTGCCACCAGCCACGATCCGGACACAGATACGCAGTATTTT.

This clonotype has a handful of counts. V and J are TRBV27 and TRBJ2-4; D gene unclear. Germline CDR1 reads MNHEY; CDR2 reads SMNVEV (reference sequence). V was trimmed by 6 bases and J by 9 bases, leaving 9 bases between them. CDR3 length: 11 amino acids. This chain's CDR3 is CASRGSPIQYF. CDR3 bases: TGTGCCAGCAGGGGTAGCCCCATTCAGTACTTC.

V gene TRBV20-1 combines with J gene TRBJ1-6, with D unclear. V lost 0 bases, J lost 7 bases, and 16 bases lay in between. This CDR3 spans 16 amino acids. The germline CDR1 and CDR2 sequences are DFQATT and SNEGSKA (reference sequence). CDR3 loop: CSARDPAQSLNSPLHF. DNA for the CDR3: TGCAGTGCTAGAGATCCCGCACAGTCGTTGAATTCACCCCTCCACTTT.

The chain employs TRBV11-3 and TRBJ1-1, with D uncertain. V lost 1 base and J lost 0, with 3 bases in between. The CDR3 runs to 13 residues. Germline values: CDR1 SGHNT, CDR2 YENEEA. The CDR3 spells CASSLVVNTEAFF. For the CDR3, the DNA is TGTGCCAGCAGCTTAGTTGTGAACACTGAAGCTTTCTTT.

By sample share, this clonotype is medium-sized. This chain uses TRBV11-3 with TRBJ2-3; D is unclear. V lost 0 bases to trimming and J lost 5 bases, with 9 bases between them. The CDR3 sequence is 14 residues long. CDR1 is SGHNT and CDR2 is YENEEA in the germline V gene. The CDR3 protein is CASSLELIRDTQYF. The CDR3 bases are TGTGCCAGCAGCTTAGAACTAATCAGAGATACGCAGTATTTT.

This clonotype was seen many times. This rearrangement joins TRBV5-6 to TRBJ2-3; D uncertain. Germline V gene lookup returns CDR1 SGHDT and CDR2 YYEEEE. Trimming pared 4 bases from V and 0 bases from J, leaving 3 bases between. The CDR3 is made up of 12 amino acids. This CDR3 reads CASSLSTDTQYF. The CDR3 DNA reads as TGTGCCAGCAGCCTCAGCACAGATACGCAGTATTTT.

This clonotype was seen a single time. A clone one base away is much larger, so this may be a read error. V usage is TRBV12-3 or TRBV12-4 and J usage is TRBJ2-3; D is perhaps TRBD2 (5 bases). Trimming shortened V by 10 bases and J by 7 bases, and 12 bases separated the two germline ends. The CDR3 has 11 amino acids. The CDR3 reads CANTIGNTQYF. The CDR3 DNA reads as TGTGCCAACACTATCGGGAATACGCAGTATTTT.

This rearrangement joins TRBV6-1 to TRBJ2-7; D ambiguous. The CDR3 sequence is 14 residues long. CDR1 and CDR2 (germline): MNHNS, SASEGT. V lost 7 bases to trimming and J lost 0 bases, with 13 bases between them. The CDR3 is CASISRHSSYEQYF. The CDR3 DNA follows: TGTGCCAGCATCTCTCGGCACTCCTCCTACGAGCAGTACTTC.

By sample fraction, this clonotype is medium-sized. The CDR3 is CASSFSGTDEQYF. CDR3 coding DNA: TGTGCCAGCAGCTTCTCCGGGACAGATGAGCAGTACTTC. The genes are TRBV11-3 and TRBJ2-7; 7 bases line up with TRBD1. The CDR3 runs 13 residues. V lost 3 bases to trimming and J lost 7 bases; unmatched junction nucleotides: 6. From germline, CDR1 is SGHNT and CDR2 YENEEA.